This T cell receptor beta chain appears in the sequencing data of a study of OX40 agonist ivuxolimab in advanced cancers. Study as a whole: Patients were infused with ivuxolimab every 2 weeks at 0.01 to 10 mg/kg.

Points on this clone: Its specificity is unknown.

The CDR3 is 10 residues long. Per germline, CDR1 MDHEN and CDR2 SYDVKM. V lost 2 bases and J lost 9, with 2 bases in between. Produced via immunoSEQ multiplex PCR; TCRdb's table is partial and in-frame only. The table has 55,000 to 75,000 clones, 91% seen once. The study's findings and limits: Clonal expansion in partial responders at 0.1-3.0 mg/kg ranked among the lowest.

This specimen was CD4+ or CD8+ T cells sorted from blood, taken in a trial of the OX40 agonist ivuxolimab. The source is an adult with an advanced solid tumor such as melanoma, head and neck, liver or kidney cancer. This chain links TRBV28 with TRBJ2-1; D gene ambiguous. CDR3 protein: CASSLGEQFF. In DNA, the CDR3 is TGTGCCAGCAGTTTAGGTGAGCAGTTCTTC.